The 13 T cell receptor beta chains given below trace back to one sample, sequenced in a study of spatial heterogeneity in lung cancer. Time point described: blood at routine non-recurrence follow-up after resection. TCRdb ran MiXCR on the 5' RACE reads and lists one entry per CDR3 protein. The profile shows roughly 46,000 distinct CDR3 sequences, roughly 10% of them singletons. The starting material was PBMCs, obtained at follow-up. Receptors were obtained from a male donor with early-stage non-small cell lung cancer.

The chain joins TRBV28 to TRBJ2-1; 11 bases are shared with TRBD2. The CDR3 sequence is 14 residues long. Per the germline V gene, CDR1 is MDHEN and CDR2 is SYDVKM. V gave up 7 bases and J gave up 12 bases; unmatched junction bases: 11. CDR3 sequence (DNA): TGTGCCAGCACCCAACTAGCGGGGGCGAATCGGCAGTTCTTC. It encodes CASTQLAGANRQFF.

This clonotype was counted between two and nine times. V is TRBV20-1 and J is TRBJ2-3; the D call may be TRBD1 or TRBD2 (5 bases each). The V gene's germline CDR1 is DFQATT and CDR2 SNEGSKA (reference sequence). Trimming removed 6 bases at V and 0 bases at J, with 10 bases between. This CDR3 has 13 amino acids. DNA for the CDR3: TGCAGTGCCATCAGGGACAGCACAGATACGCAGTATTTT. It yields the protein CSAIRDSTDTQYF.

The V gene is TRBV9, the J gene TRBJ2-5; D could derive from TRBD1 or TRBD2 (5 bases each). The V end was cut by 4 bases, the J end by 4 bases, with 17 bases between. This CDR3 is 15 amino acids long. Germline lookup yields CDR1 SGDLS and CDR2 YYNGEE. CDR3 nucleotides: TGTGCCAGCAGCTCTTCCGGAGCGAGGGGAGAGACCCAGTACTTC. Protein: CASSSSGARGETQYF.

This clonotype was seen repeatedly, ten times or more. The chain joins TRBV5-1 to TRBJ2-7; D might be TRBD2 (5 bases). The V and J ends lost 4 bases and 4 bases respectively, with 15 bases between them. The CDR3 loop spans 14 amino acids. Germline lookup yields CDR1 SGHRS and CDR2 YFSETQ. DNA of the CDR3: TGCGCCAGCAGCCCCGCGGGCTTCGTTTACGAGCAGTACTTC. Protein product: CASSPAGFVYEQYF.

This clonotype was found a few times. The chain carries TRBV5-4 and TRBJ2-7; D unclear. This CDR3 spans 14 amino acids. Germline CDR1 reads SGHNT; CDR2 reads YYREEE (reference sequence). Trimming shortened V by 0 bases and J by 3 bases, and 10 bases separated the two germline ends. CDR3: CASSLDRTDYEQYF. The CDR3 DNA sequence: TGTGCCAGCAGCTTGGATCGGACGGACTACGAGCAGTACTTC.

The chain joins TRBV12-3 or TRBV12-4 to TRBJ2-2, with D tentatively TRBD2 (5 bases). Trimming stripped 8 bases from V and 6 bases from J, with 13 bases between. CDR3 length equals 13 residues. This chain's CDR3 is CASRGTTAGELFF. The CDR3 DNA reads as TGTGCCAGCCGGGGAACGACGGCCGGGGAGCTGTTTTTT.

This clonotype came up many times. Mismatch with germline at one junction end may stem from a read error. The chain recombines TRBV27 with TRBJ2-7; D assignment may be TRBD1 or TRBD2 (5 bases each). The CDR3 consists of 13 residues. The V gene's germline CDR1 is MNHEY and CDR2 SMNVEV (reference sequence). The CDR3 DNA reads as TGTGCCAGCAGTCTAAACGCCGGGACCCAAAAAGACTTC. The encoded protein is CASSLNAGTQKDF.

The rearrangement links TRBV5-1 to TRBJ2-5; possible D gene TRBD1, 5 bases. This CDR3 region has 13 residues. V gave up 1 base and J gave up 3 bases, with 7 bases separating them. The germline V gene has CDR1 SGHRS and CDR2 YFSETQ. CDR3 amino acids: CASSLTGEETQYF. CDR3 DNA sequence: TGCGCCAGCAGCTTGACAGGAGAAGAGACCCAGTACTTC.

This clonotype was seen at least ten times. The V gene is TRBV7-6, the J gene TRBJ1-5; tentative D call: TRBD1 (6 bases). V lost 5 bases and J lost 7, with 15 bases in between. This CDR3 region has 14 residues. Germline CDR1 and CDR2: SGHVS and FNYEAQ. This CDR3 reads CASSLRTESQPQHF. CDR3 nucleotide sequence: TGTGCCAGCAGCCTCCGGACAGAATCCCAGCCCCAGCATTTT.

This clonotype is classed as large. The chain employs TRBV6-2 or TRBV6-3 and TRBJ2-1, with D perhaps TRBD2 (7 bases). The germline V gene encodes CDR1 MNHEY and CDR2 SVGEGT. The germline V and J ends were trimmed by 4 bases and 9 bases, with 16 bases remaining between them. This CDR3 has 14 residues. CDR3 loop: CASSLAGAGSEQFF. CDR3 in DNA: TGTGCCAGCAGTTTGGCGGGGGCCGGGAGTGAGCAGTTCTTC.

This clonotype was seen a handful of times. CDR3 in DNA: TGTGCCAGCAGCGGGACAGGGGAATTGGGCGAGCAGTACTTC. Translating gives CASSGTGELGEQYF. The chain employs TRBV2 and TRBJ2-7, with 10 bases fitting TRBD1. Germline V gene sequence: CDR1 SNHLY, CDR2 FYNNEI. V gave up 6 bases and J gave up 6 bases; unmatched junction bases: 8. This CDR3 has 14 amino acids. The variable domain in full, with the rest retrieved from reference TRBV2 and TRBJ2-7, is EPEVTQTPSHQVTQMGQEVILRCVPISNHLYFYWYRQILGQKVEFLVSFYNNEISEKSEIFDDQFSVERPDGSNFTLKIRSTKLEDSAMYFCASSGTGELGEQYFGPGTRLTVT.

This clonotype was picked up many times. The chain combines TRBV7-2 with TRBJ1-5; TRBD1 matches 9 bases. The germline V gene has CDR1 SGHTA and CDR2 FQGNSA. This CDR3 spans 14 amino acids. V was pared by 4 bases and J by 5 bases, with 3 bases of the junction left unmatched. The CDR3 nucleotides are TGTGCCAGCAGCTCCGGGACAGGGCATCAGCCCCAGCATTTT. This encodes CASSSGTGHQPQHF.

The rearrangement uses TRBV7-2 and TRBJ2-5; D is possibly TRBD2 (6 bases). The V gene lost 5 bases and the J gene lost 2 bases, with 12 bases spanning the gap. CDR3 length: 14 residues. From germline, CDR1 is SGHTA and CDR2 FQGNSA. DNA of the CDR3: TGTGCCAGCAGCCGATCGGGGGTTCAAGAGACCCAGTACTTC. Protein product: CASSRSGVQETQYF.